What follows is one T cell receptor beta chain and its context. This clonotype was detected many times. Its antigen is unknown. No base quality values were provided; no much bigger clone lies one nucleotide off. The TCR beta CDR3 regions were amplified from the RNA transcripts. The TCR CDR3 was subjected to a first round of RT-PCR using the HTBI primer set and the Qiagen OneStep RT-PCR kit. Libraries were constructed in a second round of multiplex PCR, after which size selection and purification were performed. The libraries were sequenced on an Illumina HiSeq2000 using paired-end 100 bp reads. The authors' analysis ran thus. Raw data were processed with SOAPnuke, discarding reads with adapters, uncalled bases, mean Phred below 15, or no exact constant-primer or identifier match. High-quality paired reads were merged using COPE v1.2.5, and each unique nucleotide sequence was defined as a clonotype. Clonotypes were aligned to IMGT TRBV, TRBD and TRBJ reference segments using MiTCR v1.1. Only V-J combinations with frequency above 0.0001, covering 99% to 99.2% of repertoires, were analysed. A TCS score was defined as the ratio between F50 (clonal expansion) and ExV (chaos), using BLOSUM62-based TCRdist between CDR3 peptides within each V-J. Welch's t-statistics and random forest reduced fewer than 550 V-J features to 10 to 15, which were used in a naive Bayes classifier (R e1071). Clones were called with MiXCR by TCRdb after fastp trimmed the public reads at Q25, and only in-frame beta chains were retained. Each record represents a unique CDR3 protein, reported with the most common genes and DNA among its rows. TCRdb, not the authors, supplied the V and J calls. The table for this sample lists 450,000 to 650,000 distinct CDR3 sequences; roughly 17% of them were counted only once. Jointly, the top ten make up about 16% of the sample.

Between the V and J ends, shortened by 7 bases and 2 bases respectively, the junction contains 11 bases. CDR1 and CDR2, per the germline V gene, are MNHNS and SASEGT. The CDR3 runs 13 residues from the cysteine to the phenylalanine. Only the CDR3 DNA is retained, 39 bases long and in frame from the first base. This sample is drawn from a study of T cells in Graves' hyperthyroidism and ophthalmopathy (dated 2019 in TCRdb). Regarding the complete study: Peripheral blood was sampled at the time of initial diagnosis, prior to any treatment. A discovery cohort of 95 to 100 patients, roughly 45 with Graves' ophthalmopathy and about 60 with stable Graves' hyperthyroidism, was used to find distinguishing TCR V-J signatures. Once sampling was done, hyperthyroidism patients were given methimazole at a starting dose of 30 mg daily, whereas ophthalmopathy patients were given high-dose intravenous methylprednisolone. The 100 discovery patients were divided at random into training and test sets in a 7:3 ratio. The paper reports TCR Vbeta CDR3 sequencing of some 140 peripheral blood samples: under 45 ophthalmopathy, approximately 74 hyperthyroidism and some 17 progressor patients. In more than 5 Graves' hyperthyroidism patients, the study also compared T-cell repertoires from thyroid tissue with T-cell repertoires from blood. An independent validation cohort of 18 to 20 hyperthyroidism patients and 15 or so patients who later progressed to ophthalmopathy tested prospective prediction of ophthalmopathy.

The paper as a whole reports these results and caveats: Blood samples also contained most of the expanded thyroid clonotypes (frequency above 0.001), which suggests that blood repertoires may reflect thyroid immune responses. A model built on a 13 V-J signature distinguished ophthalmopathy from stable hyperthyroidism, reaching 85% to 90% sensitivity and under 84% specificity in cross-validation and 80%/75% in testing. In validation, the model predicted progression to ophthalmopathy with 55% to 71% sensitivity and 72% to 85% specificity, a median of around six months before onset. No statistical method was used to fix the sample size in advance, and group allocation was not hidden from the investigators.

Ophthalmopathy patients had moderately to severely active disease, with a Clinical Activity Score of 3 or more, a NOSPECS grade of 4 or more, and a disease duration of less than 3 months. The study excluded patients with uncontrolled infections, other autoimmune diseases, pregnancy or lactation. Diagnoses relied on clinical symptoms, serum thyroxine and TRAb, thyroid ultrasound and orbital computed tomography. Ficoll-Paque density gradient centrifugation was used to isolate PBMCs from under 11 ml of fresh peripheral blood. Total RNA was extracted with Trizol reagent, and quality was checked on an Agilent 2100 Bioanalyzer.

This TCR was recovered from a woman between 18 and 29 years old with Graves' ophthalmopathy. Sample: blood. The chain couples TRBV6-1 to TRBJ1-1, with no D gene named confidently. The DNA sequence is TGTGCCAGCAATGCGAACAGTAACACTGAAGCTTTCTTT. The resulting protein is CASNANSNTEAFF.